This TCR beta chain was captured by sequencing in a study of T-cell reconstitution after alpha-beta-depleted transplantation in children. As it was prepared, the TCRbeta library received unique molecular identifiers. TCRdb reprocessed the PCR reads with MiXCR, giving one entry per CDR3 protein. Of about 290,000 distinct CDR3 sequences listed, roughly 9.1% were seen once; the top ten hold about 8%. In this sample, this clonotype turned up a few times. The V end was cut by 1 base, the J end by 7 bases, with 17 bases between. Germline lookup yields CDR1 DFQATT and CDR2 SNEGSKA (reference sequence). The CDR3 runs to 15 residues.

The rearrangement links TRBV20-1 to TRBJ2-1; D is perhaps TRBD2 (7 bases). The clonotype originates from a boy less than two years old with acute myeloid leukemia, due to receive a stem cell transplant. The sequencing used PBMCs, collected before TCRalphabeta/CD19-depleted stem cell transplant. In DNA form, the CDR3 reads TGCAGTGCTAGAGTGGGGGGCGGGAGTCCTAATGAGCAGTTCTTC. It is translated as CSARVGGGSPNEQFF.